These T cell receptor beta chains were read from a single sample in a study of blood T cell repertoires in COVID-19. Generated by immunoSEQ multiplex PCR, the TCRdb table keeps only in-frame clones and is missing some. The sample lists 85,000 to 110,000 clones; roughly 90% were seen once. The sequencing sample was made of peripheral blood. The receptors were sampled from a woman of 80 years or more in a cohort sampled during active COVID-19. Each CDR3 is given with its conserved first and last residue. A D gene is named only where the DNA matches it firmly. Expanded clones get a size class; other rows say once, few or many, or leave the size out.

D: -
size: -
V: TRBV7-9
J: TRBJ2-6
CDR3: CASSNVQGSGANVLTF
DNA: TGTGCCAGCAGCAACGTACAGGGATCCGGGGCCAACGTCCTGACTTTC

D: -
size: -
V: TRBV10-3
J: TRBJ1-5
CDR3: CAISRDTNQPQHF
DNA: TGTGCCATCAGTAGGGACACAAATCAGCCCCAGCATTTT

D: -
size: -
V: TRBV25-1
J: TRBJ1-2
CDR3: CASSEYRGTNSYGYTF
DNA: TGTGCCAGCAGTGAATATAGGGGGACAAATAGCTATGGCTACACCTTC

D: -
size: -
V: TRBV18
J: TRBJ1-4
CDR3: CASSRGGLEKLFF
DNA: TGTGCCAGCTCACGGGGGGGACTTGAAAAACTGTTTTTT

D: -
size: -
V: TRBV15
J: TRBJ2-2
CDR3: CATSRDTVNTGELFF
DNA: TGTGCCACCAGCAGAGATACGGTTAACACCGGGGAGCTGTTTTTT

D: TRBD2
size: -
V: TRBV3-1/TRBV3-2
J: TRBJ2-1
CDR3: CASSQYTGGAGNEQFF
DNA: TGTGCCAGCAGCCAATATACCGGGGGGGCGGGCAATGAGCAGTTCTTC

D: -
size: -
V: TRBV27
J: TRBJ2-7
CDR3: CASSLEARPGEQYF
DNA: TGTGCCAGCAGTTTGGAGGCCCGACCGGGCGAGCAGTACTTC

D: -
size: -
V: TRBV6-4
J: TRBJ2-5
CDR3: CASRARGDETQYF
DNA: TGTGCCAGCAGAGCCAGGGGGGATGAGACCCAGTACTTC

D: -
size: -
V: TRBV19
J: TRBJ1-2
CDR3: CASSTLGGSYGYTF
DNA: TGTGCCAGTAGTACGCTTGGGGGCTCCTATGGCTACACCTTC

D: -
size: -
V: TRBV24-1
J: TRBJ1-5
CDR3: CATSPGGALGQPQHF
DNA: TGTGCCACCAGCCCGGGGGGGGCGCTTGGTCAGCCCCAGCATTTT

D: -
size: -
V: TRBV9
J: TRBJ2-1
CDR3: CASSPHLNEQFF
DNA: TGTGCCAGCAGCCCACACCTCAATGAGCAGTTCTTC

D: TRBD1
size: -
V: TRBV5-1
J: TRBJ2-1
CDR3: CASSTQTGYNEQFF
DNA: TGCGCCAGCAGTACCCAGACAGGGTACAATGAGCAGTTCTTC

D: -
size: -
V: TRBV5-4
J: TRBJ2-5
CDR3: CASSLGTAPTETQYF
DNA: TGTGCCAGCAGCTTGGGAACAGCCCCAACGGAGACCCAGTACTTC

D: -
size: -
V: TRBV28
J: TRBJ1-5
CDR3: CASSPGGHRNQPQHF
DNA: TGTGCCAGCAGTCCGGGAGGCCATCGCAATCAGCCCCAGCATTTT

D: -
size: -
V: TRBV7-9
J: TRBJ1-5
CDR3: CASSLDGNNQPQHF
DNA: TGTGCCAGCAGCTTAGATGGCAATAATCAGCCCCAGCATTTT

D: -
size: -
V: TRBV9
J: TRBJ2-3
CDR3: CASSPRTAPDTQYF
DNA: TGTGCCAGCAGCCCCCGGACAGCCCCAGATACGCAGTATTTT

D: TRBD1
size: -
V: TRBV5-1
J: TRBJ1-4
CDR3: CASSLALQGGSEKLFF
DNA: TGCGCCAGCAGCTTGGCCTTACAGGGGGGAAGTGAAAAACTGTTTTTT

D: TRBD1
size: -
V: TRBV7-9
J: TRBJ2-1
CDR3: CASSLEGTGTNEQFF
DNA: TGTGCCAGCAGCTTAGAGGGGACAGGAACGAATGAGCAGTTCTTC

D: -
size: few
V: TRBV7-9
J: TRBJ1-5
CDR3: CASSPKGDRNQPQHF
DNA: TGTGCCAGCAGCCCGAAAGGGGATAGGAATCAGCCCCAGCATTTT

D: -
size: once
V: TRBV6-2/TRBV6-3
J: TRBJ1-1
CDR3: CASSYSVPGTEAFF
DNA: TGTGCCAGCAGTTACTCCGTCCCGGGCACTGAAGCTTTCTTT

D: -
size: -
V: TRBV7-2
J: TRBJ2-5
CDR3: CASSPNSGGLQYF
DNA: TGTGCCAGCAGCCCAAACTCAGGGGGACTCCAGTACTTC

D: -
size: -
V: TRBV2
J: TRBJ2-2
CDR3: CASTQGNKRELFF
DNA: TGTGCCAGCACACAGGGCAATAAGAGGGAGCTGTTTTTT

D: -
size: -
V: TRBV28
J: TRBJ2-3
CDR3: CASSLSGTSTDTQYF
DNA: TGTGCCAGCAGTTTATCAGGGACTAGCACAGATACGCAGTATTTT

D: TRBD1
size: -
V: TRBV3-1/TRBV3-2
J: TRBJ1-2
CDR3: CASSQGGTGSGYTF
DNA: TGTGCCAGCAGCCAAGGGGGGACAGGGAGCGGCTACACCTTC

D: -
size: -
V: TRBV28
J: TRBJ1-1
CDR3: CASTILSGNPEAFF
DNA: TGTGCCAGCACTATCCTTTCAGGGAACCCTGAAGCTTTCTTT

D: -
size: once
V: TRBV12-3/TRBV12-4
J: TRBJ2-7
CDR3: CASSVGWYEQYF
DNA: TGTGCCAGCAGTGTCGGGTGGTACGAGCAGTACTTC

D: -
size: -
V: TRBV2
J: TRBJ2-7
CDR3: CASSRDIAYEQYF
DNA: TGTGCCAGCAGCCGGGACATCGCTTACGAGCAGTACTTC

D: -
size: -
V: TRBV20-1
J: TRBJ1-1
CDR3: CSATLEEAFF
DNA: TGCAGTGCTACGCTCGAGGAAGCTTTCTTT

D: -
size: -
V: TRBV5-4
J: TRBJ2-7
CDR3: CASSLSGSPHEQYF
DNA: TGTGCCAGCAGCCTATCAGGTTCGCCCCACGAGCAGTACTTC

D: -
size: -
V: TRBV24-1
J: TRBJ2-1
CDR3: CATSDDGEYNEQFF
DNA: TGTGCCACCAGTGATGACGGGGAGTACAATGAGCAGTTCTTC

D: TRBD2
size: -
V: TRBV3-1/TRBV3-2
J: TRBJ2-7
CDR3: CASSQLGSGGAAYEQYF
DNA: TGTGCCAGCAGCCAGTTGGGTAGCGGGGGCGCTGCCTACGAGCAGTACTTC